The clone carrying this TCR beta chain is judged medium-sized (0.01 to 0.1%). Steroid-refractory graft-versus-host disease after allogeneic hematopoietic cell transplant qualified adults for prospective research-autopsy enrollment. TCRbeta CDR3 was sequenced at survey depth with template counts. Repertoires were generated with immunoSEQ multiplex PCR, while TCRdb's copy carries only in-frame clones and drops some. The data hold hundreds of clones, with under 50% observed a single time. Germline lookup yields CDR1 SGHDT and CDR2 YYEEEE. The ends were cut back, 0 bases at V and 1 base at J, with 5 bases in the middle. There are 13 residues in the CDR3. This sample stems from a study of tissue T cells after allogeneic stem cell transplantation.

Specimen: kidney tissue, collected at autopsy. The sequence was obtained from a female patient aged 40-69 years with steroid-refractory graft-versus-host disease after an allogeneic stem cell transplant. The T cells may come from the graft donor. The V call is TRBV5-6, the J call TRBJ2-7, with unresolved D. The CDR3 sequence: CASSLVGSYEQYF. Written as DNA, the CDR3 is TGTGCCAGCAGCTTGGTAGGGTCCTACGAGCAGTACTTC. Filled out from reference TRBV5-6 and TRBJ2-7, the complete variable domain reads DAGVTQSPTHLIKTRGQQVTLRCSPKSGHDTVSWYQQALGQGPQFIFQYYEEEERQRGNFPDRFSGHQFPNYSSELNVNALLLGDSALYLCASSLVGSYEQYFGPGTRLTVT.